Listed here are 13 T cell receptor beta chains from one sample, sequenced in a study of T cells after yellow fever vaccination. TCRdb redid the calling of the 5' RACE reads with MiXCR, one entry per CDR3 protein. The data show some 300,000 distinct CDR3 sequences, with 8.5% to 10% seen just once and about 3.7% held by the top ten. Sequences were derived from CD4+ T cells sorted from PBMCs, sampled 5 days after the yellow fever booster vaccination. The receptors were sampled from a man younger than 35 who received the YFV17D yellow fever vaccine.

This clonotype was observed a few times. In DNA form, the CDR3 reads TGTGCCAGCAGCGCCCTTGACAGGGGGCTGAGGGAGCAGTACTTC. Translated, it gives CASSALDRGLREQYF. The genes are TRBV11-2 and TRBJ2-7; 10 nucleotides agree with TRBD1. The V gene end was trimmed by 5 bases and the J gene end by 7 bases; junction bases not matched to a gene: 11. Germline V CDR1 and CDR2: SGHAT, FQNNGV. The CDR3 has 15 amino acids.

CDR3 DNA sequence: TGTGCCACCGGGGACAGGCGATCCTACAATGAGCAGTTCTTC. Translated: CATGDRRSYNEQFF. The chain is built from TRBV19 and TRBJ2-1; TRBD1 matches at 8 bases. The CDR3 runs to 14 residues. The V gene end was trimmed by 10 bases and the J gene end by 1 base; junction bases not matched to a gene: 6. CDR1 is LNHDA, CDR2 SQIVND, per germline (reference sequence).

Of note for this clonotype: Mismatch with germline at one junction end may stem from a read error. The chain recombines TRBV5-6 with TRBJ2-4; the D gene could be TRBD1 or TRBD2 (5 bases each). The V gene's germline CDR1 is SGHDT and CDR2 YYEEEE. The CDR3 is 13 amino acids. The CDR3 region is CASRVRDGAPLLF. The CDR3 DNA is TGTGCCAGCAGGGTGAGGGACGGCGCCCCTCTCCTCTTC. The full variable domain, its missing parts supplied by reference TRBV5-6 and TRBJ2-4, is DAGVTQSPTHLIKTRGQQVTLRCSPKSGHDTVSWYQQALGQGPQFIFQYYEEEERQRGNFPDRFSGHQFPNYSSELNVNALLLGDSALYLCASRVRDGAPLLFGAGTRLSVL.

This clonotype was counted only a few times. The chain recombines TRBV7-2 with TRBJ2-7; weak D call: TRBD2 (5 bases). V lost 0 bases and J lost 12, with 12 bases in between. Germline V lookup: CDR1 SGHTA, CDR2 FQGNSA. The CDR3 spans 12 residues. The chain's CDR3 is CASSLAGDAGYF. CDR3 sequence (DNA): TGTGCCAGCAGCTTAGCGGGAGATGCTGGGTACTTC. The variable domain in full, with the rest retrieved from reference TRBV7-2 and TRBJ2-7, is GAGVSQSPSNKVTEKGKDVELRCDPISGHTALYWYRQSLGQGLEFLIYFQGNSAPDKSGLPSDRFSAERTGGSVSTLTIQRTQQEDSAVYLCASSLAGDAGYFGPGTRLTVT.

J is TRBJ2-1 and V is TRBV6-6, with TRBD2 identical over 13 bases. V lost 4 bases, J lost 9 bases, and 3 bases stayed unmatched. The V gene's germline CDR1 is MNHNY and CDR2 SVGAGI (reference sequence). This CDR3 has 14 residues. The CDR3 here is CASSSGLAGVEQFF. The CDR3 DNA reads as TGTGCCAGCAGTTCCGGACTAGCGGGGGTTGAGCAGTTCTTC.

This clonotype was recorded many times. The CDR3 DNA reads as TGTGCCAGCAGGGATGGACAGGGGCGAGGCTACACCTTC. Translated, it gives CASRDGQGRGYTF. The rearrangement links TRBV27 to TRBJ1-2, with TRBD1 matching 9 bases. The CDR3 is 13 residues long. From germline, CDR1 is MNHEY and CDR2 SMNVEV (reference sequence). J gave up 8 bases and V 6 bases, and 7 bases lay outside the gene matches.

This clonotype was seen ten or more times. This sequence joins TRBV6-2 or TRBV6-3 and TRBJ2-7; D might be TRBD1 (5 bases). Looked up from germline, CDR1 is MNHEY and CDR2 is SVGEGT. Trimming shortened V by 8 bases and J by 4 bases, and 9 bases separated the two germline ends. The CDR3 has 11 amino acids. For the CDR3, the DNA is TGTGCCAGCGGGCAGGGATACGAGCAGTACTTC. It yields the protein CASGQGYEQYF.

The gene calls are TRBV6-2 or TRBV6-3 and TRBJ2-3, with D perhaps given as TRBD1 or TRBD2 (5 bases each). V gave up 2 bases and J gave up 4 bases, with 10 bases separating them. The CDR3 extends over 14 amino acids. Germline V gene sequence: CDR1 MNHEY, CDR2 SVGEGT. The CDR3 DNA follows: TGTGCCAGCAGTTACGGGGGAATCGCAGATACGCAGTATTTT. This gives the protein CASSYGGIADTQYF.

J is TRBJ2-3 and V is TRBV20-1; 7 bases match TRBD2. The ends lost 0 bases at V and 2 bases at J; junction bases unmatched: 11. The germline V gene has CDR1 DFQATT and CDR2 SNEGSKA (reference sequence). CDR3 size: 17 residues. The CDR3 DNA reads as TGCAGTGCTAGAGACCCTAAGAGCGGGGAGGCCACAGATACGCAGTATTTT. Residues: CSARDPKSGEATDTQYF.

In its sample, this clonotype was seen a few times. The rearrangement joins TRBV10-3 to TRBJ2-7, with 7 bases aligning to TRBD2. CDR3 length: 11 amino acids. The V gene's germline CDR1 is ENHRY and CDR2 SYGVKD. Unmatched junction bases numbered 2, after V lost 6 bases and J lost 6 bases. Here the CDR3 DNA reads TGTGCCATCAGGGGGGGGATCGAGCAGTACTTC. This gives the protein CAIRGGIEQYF.

In its sample, this clonotype was seen a few times. V and J are TRBV10-3 and TRBJ2-7, with D perhaps matching TRBD2 (5 bases). The CDR3 extends over 14 amino acids. Germline V gives CDR1 ENHRY, CDR2 SYGVKD. V was cut by 0 bases and J by 6 bases, with 12 bases left in between. CDR3 DNA sequence: TGTGCCATCAGTGAGTCTGGACGGGGTGGCGAGCAGTACTTC. This gives the protein CAISESGRGGEQYF.

The V and J genes are TRBV7-9 and TRBJ2-2; D is ambiguous. CDR1 and CDR2 from the germline V gene are SEHNR and FQNEAQ (reference sequence). CDR3 size: 15 residues. With 7 bases removed from V and 4 bases from J, the gap between germline ends came to 16 bases. This CDR3 is CASTGWQDRTGELFF. The CDR3 region has the DNA TGTGCCAGCACCGGCTGGCAGGACCGCACCGGGGAGCTGTTTTTT. Together with reference TRBV7-9 and TRBJ2-2, the CDR3 gives the full variable domain: DTGVSQNPRHKITKRGQNVTFRCDPISEHNRLYWYRQTLGQGPEFLTYFQNEAQLEKSRLLSDRFSAERPKGSFSTLEIQRTEQGDSAMYLCASTGWQDRTGELFFGEGSRLTVL.

The rearrangement links TRBV5-1 to TRBJ2-6; D is unclear. This CDR3 has 15 residues. V lost 0 bases and J lost 0, with 4 bases in between. CDR1 and CDR2 (germline): SGHRS, YFSETQ. The CDR3 sequence: CASSLGDSGANVLTF. CDR3 in DNA: TGCGCCAGCAGCTTGGGGGACTCTGGGGCCAACGTCCTGACTTTC.